The T cell receptor beta chain described here comes from a study of cytomegalovirus exposure and HLA in healthy donors. General study results and limits: Researchers counted roughly 150 TCR beta chains as cytomegalovirus-associated. Cytomegalovirus status was reportedly diagnosed by the classifier with high sensitivity and specificity. Under in vitro conditions, a few CMV-associated chains were confirmed as specific for CMV antigens.

Produced via immunoSEQ multiplex PCR; TCRdb's table is partial and in-frame only. The table shows under 250,000 clones, with about 90% occurring only once. Germline CDR1 is MGHDK and CDR2 is SYGVNS. The CDR3 loop spans 15 amino acids. The ends lost 5 bases at V and 4 bases at J; junction bases unmatched: 9. As for this clone: What it binds is not known.

The V call is TRBV25-1, the J call TRBJ2-7; 9 bases line up with TRBD2. What was sequenced was PBMCs. The TCR originated in a woman under 30 in good health and CMV-seronegative. The CDR3 nucleotides read TGTGCCAGCAGTCCCCCGGGACTAGCTCTTTACGAGCAGTACTTC. The encoded protein is CASSPPGLALYEQYF.